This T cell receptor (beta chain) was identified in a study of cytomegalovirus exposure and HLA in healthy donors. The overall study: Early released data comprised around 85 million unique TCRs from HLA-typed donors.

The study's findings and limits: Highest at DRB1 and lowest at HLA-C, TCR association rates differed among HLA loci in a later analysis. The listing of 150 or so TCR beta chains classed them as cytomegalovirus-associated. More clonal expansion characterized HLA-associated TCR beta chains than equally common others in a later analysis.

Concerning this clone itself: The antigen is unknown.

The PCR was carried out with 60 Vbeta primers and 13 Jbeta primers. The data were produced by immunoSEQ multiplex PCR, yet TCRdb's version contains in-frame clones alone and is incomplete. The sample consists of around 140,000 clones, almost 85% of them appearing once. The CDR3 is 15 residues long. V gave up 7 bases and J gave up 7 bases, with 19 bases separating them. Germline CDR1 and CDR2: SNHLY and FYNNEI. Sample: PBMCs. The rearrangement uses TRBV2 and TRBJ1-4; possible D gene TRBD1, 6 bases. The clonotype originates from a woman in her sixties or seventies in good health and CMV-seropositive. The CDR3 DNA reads TGTGCCAGCATGGGGGGCGGGGGGCGAAGTGAAAAACTGTTTTTT. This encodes CASMGGGGRSEKLFF.